These 30 T cell receptor beta chains originate from one sample sequenced in a study of blood T cell repertoires in COVID-19. Only in-frame clones appear in the TCRdb table, and some are missing; sequencing was by immunoSEQ multiplex PCR. The sample lists approximately 160,000 clones, about four fifths occurring once. Sequences were obtained from peripheral blood. These receptors all stem from a man in his 60s with active or convalescent COVID-19.

The V and J genes are TRBV12-3 or TRBV12-4 and TRBJ2-5; weak D call: TRBD2 (6 bases). The CDR3 extends over 12 amino acids. Deletions cut 6 bases from V and 5 bases from J, with 10 bases between. CDR3 DNA: TGTGCCAGCAGGGGACGGGGGGAGACCCAGTACTTC. Amino acid sequence: CASRGRGETQYF.

The J gene is TRBJ2-1, the V gene TRBV28; a possible D gene is TRBD2 (5 bases). Germline-derived CDR1 and CDR2 are MDHEN and SYDVKM. The CDR3 is 17 residues long. V was trimmed by 5 bases and J by 2 bases, leaving 19 bases between them. This CDR3 is CASSPFPRAAPYNEQFF. The CDR3 DNA is TGTGCCAGCAGTCCCTTCCCTAGAGCGGCCCCCTACAATGAGCAGTTCTTC.

CDR3 in amino acids: CASKDQGGTGELFF. The CDR3 nucleotides are TGTGCCAGCAAAGATCAGGGGGGCACCGGGGAGCTGTTTTTT. The chain couples TRBV2 to TRBJ2-2; D might be TRBD1 (7 bases). Per the germline V gene, CDR1 is SNHLY and CDR2 is FYNNEI. The CDR3 contains 14 residues. Deletions cut 7 bases from V and 4 bases from J, with 13 bases between.

J is TRBJ1-2 and V is TRBV9; no firm D call. Germline V lookup: CDR1 SGDLS, CDR2 YYNGEE. Between the trimmed V and J ends, which lost 4 bases and 5 bases, there was a span of 18 bases. CDR3 length: 15 residues. The CDR3 coding sequence is TGTGCCAGCAGCCGAGGACTAACCGAGGGATATGGCTACACCTTC. Its translation is CASSRGLTEGYGYTF.

The table lists this clone with a few counts. The V call is TRBV7-9, the J call TRBJ2-7, with TRBD2 as a possible D gene (5 bases). The CDR3 loop spans 14 amino acids. Per the germline V gene, CDR1 is SEHNR and CDR2 is FQNEAQ (reference sequence). Trimming took 2 bases from V and 5 from J, leaving 13 bases between them. This CDR3 reads CASSLSAGSDEQYF. The CDR3 DNA sequence: TGTGCCAGCAGCTTATCGGCTGGTAGCGACGAGCAGTACTTC.

This chain uses TRBV11-2 with TRBJ1-5; D is uncertain. Looked up from germline, CDR1 is SGHAT and CDR2 is FQNNGV. CDR3 length: 13 amino acids. Trimming took off 0 bases at V and 5 bases at J, with 5 bases between the two ends. This CDR3 reads CASSLDGYQPQHF. The CDR3 DNA sequence: TGTGCCAGCAGCTTAGATGGCTATCAGCCCCAGCATTTT.

The CDR3 loop reads CASSGAAGMDTEAFF. The CDR3 DNA reads TGTGCCAGCAGTGGGGCCGCGGGAATGGACACTGAAGCTTTCTTT. The chain employs TRBV25-1 and TRBJ1-1; D is ambiguous. The CDR3 length is 15 residues. Germline loops: CDR1 MGHDK, CDR2 SYGVNS. The V end was cut by 4 bases, the J end by 3 bases, with 15 bases between.

The V and J genes are TRBV11-2 and TRBJ2-5, with a possible D match to TRBD1 (6 bases). V shed 2 bases and J shed 2 bases, with 6 bases lying between them. Per germline, CDR1 SGHAT and CDR2 FQNNGV. The CDR3 length is 13 residues. As DNA, the CDR3 is TGTGCCAGCAGCTTACAGGGGCAAGAGACCCAGTACTTC. Amino acid sequence: CASSLQGQETQYF. Full variable domain (remainder filled in from reference TRBV11-2 and TRBJ2-5): EAGVAQSPRYKIIEKRQSVAFWCNPISGHATLYWYQQILGQGPKLLIQFQNNGVVDDSQLPKDRFSAERLKGVDSTLKIQPAKLEDSAVYLCASSLQGQETQYFGPGTRLLVL.

This clone was counted a few times. The chain carries TRBV2 and TRBJ1-1; a weak D match, TRBD1 (5 bases). V was shortened by 2 bases and J by 0 bases, with 10 bases between the two germline ends. The CDR3 length is 15 residues. Germline CDR1 SNHLY, CDR2 FYNNEI. This chain's CDR3 is CASSELGGVNTEAFF. The CDR3 DNA reads TGTGCCAGCAGTGAACTTGGGGGGGTGAACACTGAAGCTTTCTTT.

The V and J genes are TRBV3-1 (or the pseudogene TRBV3-2) and TRBJ2-2; TRBD1 aligns across 7 bases. V lost 2 bases to trimming and J lost 1 base; unmatched junction nucleotides: 4. The CDR3 has 16 residues. Germline loops: CDR1 LGHDT, CDR2 YNNKEL (reference sequence). CDR3 protein: CASSQKTGMNTGELFF. The DNA for the CDR3 is TGTGCCAGCAGCCAAAAGACAGGGATGAACACCGGGGAGCTGTTTTTT.

J is TRBJ1-5 and V is TRBV2; D not certain. Per the germline V gene, CDR1 is SNHLY and CDR2 is FYNNEI. Trimming shortened V by 4 bases and J by 7 bases, and 17 bases separated the two germline ends. The CDR3 runs 15 residues. Written as DNA, the CDR3 is TGTGCCAGCAGTGTCGCCAGGACCCCGGGACAGCCCCAGCATTTT. As protein: CASSVARTPGQPQHF.

The CDR3 DNA follows: TGTGCCAGCAGGGAAATGGATAGCGCGAACACCGGGGAGCTGTTTTTT. Translation gives CASREMDSANTGELFF. The chain is built from TRBV2 and TRBJ2-2; TRBD2 might be the D (5 bases). Trimming removed 6 bases from V and 0 bases from J, with 14 bases in between. Germline V CDR1 and CDR2: SNHLY, FYNNEI. The CDR3 sequence is 16 residues long.

This chain links TRBV29-1 with TRBJ1-1, with D tentatively TRBD1 (5 bases). The CDR3 is 12 amino acids. Germline assignment: CDR1 SQVTM and CDR2 ANQGSEA. CDR3 sequence reads: CTIGDVGSEAFF. The CDR3 DNA follows: TGCACGATAGGGGATGTCGGCTCTGAAGCTTTCTTT.

The chain recombines TRBV11-2 with TRBJ1-1, with 7 bases that match TRBD1. In germline, CDR1 is SGHAT, CDR2 FQNNGV. The V segment lost 4 bases and the J segment 6 bases; nucleotides outside the gene matches: 8. The CDR3 contains 14 residues. CDR3 DNA: TGTGCCAGCAGCTGGACGGACAGGACCGCTGAAGCTTTCTTT. Its protein is CASSWTDRTAEAFF.

The chain employs TRBV5-4 and TRBJ2-3; 14 nucleotides match TRBD2. The CDR3 runs to 15 residues. Germline loops: CDR1 SGHNT, CDR2 YYREEE (reference sequence). V was clipped by 4 bases and J by 6 bases; unmatched bases: 4. CDR3 sequence reads: CASSRTSGGRDTQYF. CDR3 in DNA: TGTGCCAGCAGCCGGACTAGCGGGGGGCGGGATACGCAGTATTTT.

The rearrangement links TRBV6-5 to TRBJ1-6, with a tentative D call TRBD1 (6 bases). V gave up 2 bases and J gave up 7 bases, with 9 bases separating them. The CDR3 totals 14 residues. Germline V gene data show CDR1 as MNHEY and CDR2 as SVGAGI. This CDR3 reads CASSYGQKNSPLHF. CDR3 DNA: TGTGCCAGCAGTTACGGACAGAAAAATTCACCCCTCCACTTT.

The chain is built from TRBV3-1 (or the pseudogene TRBV3-2) and TRBJ1-4, with D possibly being TRBD1 (5 bases). This CDR3 spans 20 amino acids. Trimming left V 0 bases short and J 4 bases short, with 24 bases between. In germline, CDR1 is LGHDT, CDR2 YNNKEL (reference sequence). The CDR3, as DNA: TGTGCCAGCAGCCAAGAGGGAGGGCTCTCTTGGGACCGACTTAATGAAAAACTGTTTTTT. As protein: CASSQEGGLSWDRLNEKLFF.

The rearrangement links TRBV6-5 to TRBJ2-1, with D possibly being TRBD2 (6 bases). Germline CDR1 MNHEY, CDR2 SVGAGI. The V gene lost 6 bases and the J gene lost 7 bases, with 19 bases spanning the gap. The CDR3 contains 15 residues. This CDR3 is CASSFTGLGRNEQFF. CDR3 in DNA: TGTGCCAGCAGCTTCACGGGACTGGGGAGAAATGAGCAGTTCTTC.

The chain has TRBV12-3 or TRBV12-4 and TRBJ2-7; D remains unclear. The CDR3 sequence is 12 residues long. V dropped 6 bases and J dropped 2 bases, with 8 bases sitting between them. The CDR3 spells CASRRGAYEQYF. As DNA, the CDR3 is TGTGCCAGCAGGCGCGGAGCCTACGAGCAGTACTTC.

The rearrangement links TRBV11-2 to TRBJ2-3, with D tentatively TRBD2 (7 bases). This CDR3 has 17 amino acids. Trimming removed 0 bases from V and 2 bases from J, with 15 bases in between. CDR1 is SGHAT and CDR2 is FQNNGV in the germline V gene. The CDR3 bases are TGTGCCAGCAGCTTAGATTTAAGGGGGGGAGTCACAGATACGCAGTATTTT. Translation gives CASSLDLRGGVTDTQYF.

J is TRBJ1-4 and V is TRBV21-1; the table's D call, TRBD1, was not checked against the DNA. TRBV21-1 is recorded as a pseudogene. The CDR3 runs to 15 residues. DNA for the CDR3: TGTGCCAGCAGCAAAAGACAGGGGTTTAATGAAAAACTGTTTTTT. Protein: CASSKRQGFNEKLFF.

J is TRBJ1-2 and V is TRBV20-1; TRBD1 might be the D (6 bases). Trimming pared 3 bases from V and 7 bases from J, leaving 6 bases between. The germline CDR1 and CDR2 sequences are DFQATT and SNEGSKA (reference sequence). CDR3 size: 10 residues. CDR3: CSASRGGYTF. The CDR3 region has the DNA TGCAGTGCTAGCAGGGGTGGCTACACCTTC.

This chain joins TRBV15 and TRBJ1-3, with D perhaps matching TRBD1 (5 bases). The CDR3 is 16 amino acids. The V gene's germline CDR1 is LNHNV and CDR2 YYDKDF (reference sequence). V dropped 4 bases and J dropped 1 base, with 14 bases sitting between them. The CDR3 is CATSIGMAGSGNTIYF. DNA of the CDR3: TGTGCCACCAGCATAGGGATGGCAGGGTCTGGAAACACCATATATTTT.

This chain connects TRBV5-1 to TRBJ1-4, with 8 bases aligning to TRBD1. J lost 0 bases, V lost 0 bases, and 7 bases had no gene match. This CDR3 is 18 amino acids long. Germline loops: CDR1 SGHRS, CDR2 YFSETQ. The chain's CDR3 is CASSLGLQGAPTNEKLFF. The CDR3 DNA reads as TGCGCCAGCAGCTTGGGTCTCCAGGGGGCTCCAACTAATGAAAAACTGTTTTTT.

This clone was observed once. The rearrangement links TRBV4-1 to TRBJ1-5, with D hard to call. The V gene's germline CDR1 is MGHRA and CDR2 YSYEKL. This CDR3 spans 15 amino acids. V was trimmed by 1 base and J by 0 bases, leaving 7 bases between them. The CDR3 reads CASSQGTFSNQPQHF. CDR3 nucleotides: TGCGCCAGCAGCCAAGGGACTTTTAGCAATCAGCCCCAGCATTTT.

V gene TRBV5-4 combines with J gene TRBJ1-6; 7 bases are shared with TRBD1. This CDR3 is 15 amino acids long. Germline V lookup: CDR1 SGHNT, CDR2 YYREEE (reference sequence). The J segment lost 4 bases and the V segment lost 4 bases, leaving 5 bases of the junction unmatched. The CDR3 region is CASSPGQEYNSPLHF. For the CDR3, the DNA is TGTGCCAGCAGCCCCGGACAGGAATATAATTCACCCCTCCACTTT.

The V gene is TRBV19, the J gene TRBJ1-1; TRBD1 agrees at 8 bases. This CDR3 has 15 residues. The ends lost 6 bases at V and 4 bases at J; junction bases unmatched: 10. Germline lookup yields CDR1 LNHDA and CDR2 SQIVND (reference sequence). The CDR3 DNA reads as TGTGCCAGTAGCAAAGACAGGGGAGGTGGCACTGAAGCTTTCTTT. The encoded protein is CASSKDRGGGTEAFF.

The rearrangement uses TRBV24-1 and TRBJ1-5; a possible D gene is TRBD1 (6 bases). V lost 4 bases to trimming and J lost 9 bases, with 9 bases between them. The CDR3 totals 12 residues. CDR1 is KGHDR, CDR2 SFDVKD, per germline. The DNA of the CDR3 is TGTGCCACCAGTGAGGGGGCCCGGCCCCAGCATTTT. Its protein is CATSEGARPQHF.

This rearrangement joins TRBV5-4 to TRBJ2-5, with D maybe TRBD1 (6 bases). The V end was cut by 4 bases, the J end by 5 bases, with 18 bases between. This CDR3 contains 15 residues. CDR1 SGHNT and CDR2 YYREEE come from the germline V gene (reference sequence). The CDR3 nucleotides read TGTGCCAGCAGCAGCACACAGGGTTTCCAGGAGACCCAGTACTTC. This sequence encodes CASSSTQGFQETQYF.

The count of this clone is one. The chain recombines TRBV28 with TRBJ1-6, with a tentative D call TRBD1 (5 bases). Germline V lookup: CDR1 MDHEN, CDR2 SYDVKM. The CDR3 is made up of 15 amino acids. The V end lost 6 bases, the J end lost 10 bases, and 19 bases lay between the germline ends. CDR3 sequence reads: CASSRGGRVESPLHF. In DNA form, the CDR3 reads TGTGCCAGCAGCCGGGGGGGAAGAGTAGAGTCACCCCTCCACTTT.